This T cell receptor (beta chain) was retrieved from a study of blood T cells in healthy people across ages. Findings and caveats of the study: Naive T cell percentage by flow cytometry tracked strongly with beta diversity.

To note about this clonotype: Its antigen is not known.

The use of a sample-barcoded 5' primer and a J-beta primer mix characterized a second PCR of about 6 to 11 cycles. From each sample, at least 3 million paired-end reads containing CDR3 were obtained. MiXCR, applied by TCRdb to the 5' RACE reads, yields one record per CDR3 protein. The data show 600,000 to 1,000,000 distinct CDR3 sequences, roughly 50% seen once. The source material was blood. The clonotype was recovered from a man in his thirties or forties in good health.

CDR3 protein: CAIQDQTGKDTEAFF. In nucleotides, the CDR3 is TGTGCCATCCAGGACCAGACAGGGAAAGACACTGAAGCTTTCTTT. The chain joins TRBV10-3 to TRBJ1-1; 7 nucleotides align to TRBD1. The CDR3 is made up of 15 amino acids. The V segment lost 8 bases and the J segment 3 bases; nucleotides outside the gene matches: 12. Germline V gene data show CDR1 as ENHRY and CDR2 as SYGVKD.